This T cell receptor (beta chain) was observed in a study of blood T cells in healthy people across ages. CDR1 SNHLY and CDR2 FYNNEI come from the germline V gene. The CDR3 has 15 residues. The V and J ends lost 5 bases and 6 bases, in that order; junction bases with no gene match: 7. The use of a sample-barcoded 5' primer and a J-beta primer mix characterized a second PCR of roughly 6 to 11 cycles. Unique molecular identifiers of 12 random nucleotides labeled each cDNA. TCRdb re-called the 5' RACE reads with MiXCR, one entry per CDR3 protein. The profile shows about 640,000 distinct CDR3 sequences, approximately 30% of them singletons.

This receptor was identified in a woman older than 75 in good health. The rearrangement joins TRBV2 to TRBJ1-4, with 9 bases that match TRBD1. Material: blood. CDR3 nucleotide sequence: TGTGCCAGCAGTCGCAGACAGGGGGTTTATGAAAAACTGTTTTTT. Its protein product is CASSRRQGVYEKLFF.